The 24 T cell receptor beta chains given below trace back to one sample, sequenced in a study of cytomegalovirus exposure and HLA in healthy donors (TCRdb year 2017). Libraries were constructed by the immunoSEQ multiplex PCR assay. Sourced from immuneACCESS, this table was stored by TCRdb with only in-frame sequences that have V and J called. A share of the clones is absent; for the studies checked, an unresolved V gene accounts for under half, and the remainder has no known explanation. Present in this sample are 150,000 to 200,000 clones, approximately 86% of which were seen just once. Approximately 2.2% of the sample goes to the ten largest clones. The source material was PBMCs. These receptors were taken from a woman aged 18-35 years in good health and CMV-seronegative.

The genes are TRBV19 and TRBJ2-3; TRBD1 is a possible D gene (6 bases). Germline V lookup: CDR1 LNHDA, CDR2 SQIVND (reference sequence). V dropped 5 bases and J dropped 2 bases, with 14 bases sitting between them. This CDR3 is 15 amino acids long. For the CDR3, the DNA is TGTGCCAGTAGTGTTACGGGACACTACACAGATACGCAGTATTTT. Translated: CASSVTGHYTDTQYF.

The J gene is TRBJ2-7, the V gene TRBV18, with 12 bases lining up with TRBD2. Germline loops: CDR1 KGHSH, CDR2 LQKENI. The CDR3 is 14 residues long. Unmatched junction bases numbered 2, after V lost 4 bases and J lost 4 bases. The CDR3 loop is CASSRTSGTYEQYF. For the CDR3, the DNA is TGTGCCAGCTCACGGACTAGCGGGACTTACGAGCAGTACTTC.

The rearrangement links TRBV7-8 to TRBJ1-1; 7 bases fit TRBD1. Trimming took 5 bases from V and 5 from J; bases not matched to a gene: 8. Germline V gene sequence: CDR1 SGHVS, CDR2 FQNEAQ. The CDR3 covers 14 residues. In nucleotides, the CDR3 is TGTGCCAGCAGCAGAACCGGGACAGATACTGAAGCTTTCTTT. The encoded protein is CASSRTGTDTEAFF.

V usage is TRBV27 and J usage is TRBJ1-2; the match to TRBD1 covers 11 bases. Losses at the gene ends were 1 base for V and 3 bases for J; bases not matched to a gene: 10. CDR1 and CDR2 from the germline V gene are MNHEY and SMNVEV (reference sequence). This CDR3 spans 18 amino acids. DNA for the CDR3: TGTGCCAGCAGTTTATATGTAGGACAGGGGGCTCGGGACTATGGCTACACCTTC. Amino acids: CASSLYVGQGARDYGYTF.

This sequence joins TRBV7-2 and TRBJ1-2, with no clear D. With 3 bases removed from V and 13 bases from J, the gap between germline ends came to 15 bases. The germline V gene encodes CDR1 SGHTA and CDR2 FQGNSA. The CDR3 has 12 amino acids. DNA for the CDR3: TGTGCCAGCAGCTTCGAAAAGGGAGGGTGCACCTTC. This translates into CASSFEKGGCTF.

The chain is built from TRBV6-6 and TRBJ2-3; the match to TRBD2 covers 12 bases. V was clipped by 6 bases and J by 3 bases; unmatched bases: 4. Germline CDR1 reads MNHNY; CDR2 reads SVGAGI (reference sequence). The CDR3 covers 15 residues. The CDR3 sequence: CASSPGTSGTDTQYF. The CDR3 nucleotides read TGTGCCAGCAGCCCGGGGACTAGCGGGACAGATACGCAGTATTTT.

This clone was counted between two and nine times. This sequence joins TRBV19 and TRBJ1-3; D may be TRBD1 (5 bases). The CDR3 is made up of 14 amino acids. Looked up from germline, CDR1 is LNHDA and CDR2 is SQIVND (reference sequence). V lost 8 bases and J 0 bases, leaving 11 bases between the germline ends. CDR3 in DNA: TGTGCCAGTGAGGGACTCCACTCTGGAAACACCATATATTTT. This encodes CASEGLHSGNTIYF. The full variable domain, completed using reference TRBV19 and TRBJ1-3, is DGGITQSPKYLFRKEGQNVTLSCEQNLNHDAMYWYRQDPGQGLRLIYYSQIVNDFQKGDIAEGYSVSREKKESFPLTVTSAQKNPTAFYLCASEGLHSGNTIYFGEGSWLTVV.

V and J are TRBV9 and TRBJ2-1, with unresolved D. The V gene's germline CDR1 is SGDLS and CDR2 YYNGEE. The CDR3 loop spans 14 amino acids. V was pared by 2 bases and J by 4 bases, with 10 bases between. CDR3 in amino acids: CASSVATFYNEQFF. The CDR3 bases are TGTGCCAGCAGCGTGGCGACTTTTTACAATGAGCAGTTCTTC.

This chain links TRBV6-4 with TRBJ2-7; possibly TRBD2 for D (6 bases). The CDR3 is 15 residues long. Germline CDR1 is MRHNA and CDR2 is SNTAGT. V lost 3 bases and J 0 bases, leaving 12 bases between the germline ends. The CDR3 loop is CASSEGTRISYEQYF. CDR3 sequence (DNA): TGTGCCAGCAGTGAAGGGACTCGGATCTCCTACGAGCAGTACTTC.

The chain combines TRBV5-8 with TRBJ1-4; a weak D match, TRBD1 (6 bases). V dropped 2 bases and J dropped 10 bases, with 15 bases sitting between them. The CDR3 sequence is 14 residues long. CDR1 and CDR2 (germline): SGHTS, YDEGEE. CDR3 in DNA: TGTGCCAGCAGCTTAAGGGACATAAGGGGAAAACTGTTTTTT. It specifies CASSLRDIRGKLFF.

V and J are TRBV19 and TRBJ1-5; D not resolved. This CDR3 is built from 13 residues. The V end lost 1 base, the J end lost 7 bases, and 8 bases lay between the germline ends. In germline, CDR1 is LNHDA, CDR2 SQIVND (reference sequence). The CDR3 DNA is TGTGCCAGTAGTATAGGTCTTCAGCAGCCCCAGCATTTT. Encoded protein: CASSIGLQQPQHF.

The chain joins TRBV6-1 to TRBJ2-1; D is uncertain. The V end lost 6 bases, the J end lost 0 bases, and 12 bases lay between the germline ends. Germline CDR1 and CDR2: MNHNS and SASEGT. CDR3 length: 15 residues. CDR3 in amino acids: CASRILPSSYNEQFF. The CDR3 DNA is TGTGCCAGCAGAATATTGCCTAGCTCCTACAATGAGCAGTTCTTC.

V is TRBV6-5 and J is TRBJ2-1, with 8 nucleotides matching TRBD2. The CDR3 is 15 residues long. CDR1 MNHEY and CDR2 SVGAGI come from the germline V gene. V lost 2 bases to trimming and J lost 7 bases; unmatched junction nucleotides: 7. Here the CDR3 reads CASSYAAGVWNEQFF. The CDR3 nucleotides read TGTGCCAGCAGTTACGCAGCGGGAGTTTGGAATGAGCAGTTCTTC.

V is TRBV6-5 and J is TRBJ2-7, with D maybe TRBD1 (6 bases). CDR1 is MNHEY and CDR2 is SVGAGI in the germline V gene. Trimming removed 6 bases at V and 3 bases at J, with 12 bases between. The CDR3 runs to 13 residues. The CDR3 DNA sequence: TGTGCCAGCAGACCTACGGACAGCTACGAGCAGTACTTC. It is translated as CASRPTDSYEQYF.

V is TRBV5-1 and J is TRBJ1-2, with TRBD1 matching over 8 bases. In germline, CDR1 is SGHRS, CDR2 YFSETQ. This CDR3 comprises 17 residues. After removal of 3 bases from V and 4 bases from J, the junction contained 14 bases not matched to a gene. The DNA for the CDR3 is TGCGCCAGCAGCTCCAGTGGGGGGTCCGGGACAGGCTATGGCTACACCTTC. This codes for CASSSSGGSGTGYGYTF.

This chain uses TRBV5-8 with TRBJ2-2, with D maybe TRBD1 (5 bases). V was clipped by 1 base and J by 3 bases, with 13 bases between them. This CDR3 region has 16 residues. Per germline, CDR1 SGHTS and CDR2 YDEGEE. CDR3 nucleotides: TGTGCCAGCAGCTTGATTGACAGAAGGGACACCGGGGAGCTGTTTTTT. Protein sequence: CASSLIDRRDTGELFF.

This sequence joins TRBV5-6 and TRBJ2-6; D might be TRBD1 (6 bases). Germline V gene data show CDR1 as SGHDT and CDR2 as YYEEEE. The CDR3 runs 16 residues. V lost 4 bases and J 4 bases, leaving 15 bases between the germline ends. CDR3 bases: TGTGCCAGCAGCGATACAGGGATTCCCGGGGCCAACGTCCTGACTTTC. Its translation is CASSDTGIPGANVLTF.

The CDR3 DNA is TGTGCCAGCAGCCCATTTCTCTCGGGACAGGGGGGCGTACATGGCTACACCTTC. It specifies CASSPFLSGQGGVHGYTF. This chain connects TRBV27 to TRBJ1-2, with 11 nucleotides matching TRBD1. This CDR3 has 18 amino acids. Losses at the gene ends were 6 bases for V and 6 bases for J; bases not matched to a gene: 18. Germline CDR1 reads MNHEY; CDR2 reads SMNVEV (reference sequence).

V gene TRBV7-9 combines with J gene TRBJ2-5, with D possibly being TRBD2 (6 bases). Per the germline V gene, CDR1 is SEHNR and CDR2 is FQNEAQ (reference sequence). The CDR3 contains 14 residues. Trimming pared 5 bases from V and 5 bases from J, leaving 15 bases between. The CDR3 coding sequence is TGTGCCAGCAGCCCCTCGGGGGTTACGGAGACCCAGTACTTC. Protein product: CASSPSGVTETQYF. Drawing the rest from reference TRBV7-9 and TRBJ2-5, the complete variable domain is DTGVSQNPRHKITKRGQNVTFRCDPISEHNRLYWYRQTLGQGPEFLTYFQNEAQLEKSRLLSDRFSAERPKGSFSTLEIQRTEQGDSAMYLCASSPSGVTETQYFGPGTRLLVL.

Comments on this clone: Other DNA sequences in the sample encode the same CDR3. This rearrangement joins TRBV6-5 to TRBJ1-1; D is uncertain. Germline V CDR1 and CDR2: MNHEY, SVGAGI. This CDR3 comprises 14 residues. Between the trimmed V and J ends, which lost 2 bases and 1 base, there was a span of 8 bases. For the CDR3, the DNA is TGTGCCAGCAGTTACGGCCGGGGGAACACTGAAGCTTTCTTT. This codes for CASSYGRGNTEAFF.

The J gene is TRBJ2-1, the V gene TRBV2, with TRBD2 matching over 10 bases. Germline V gives CDR1 SNHLY, CDR2 FYNNEI. The J segment lost 4 bases and the V segment lost 4 bases, leaving 4 bases of the junction unmatched. This CDR3 contains 15 residues. The chain's CDR3 is CASSALAGAYNEQFF. CDR3 nucleotide sequence: TGTGCCAGCAGTGCCCTAGCGGGGGCTTACAATGAGCAGTTCTTC.

V usage is TRBV7-8 and J usage is TRBJ1-1, with 7 bases matching TRBD1. CDR3 length equals 15 residues. The junction had 8 bases not matched to a gene; V was cut back by 4 bases and J by 3 bases. Germline CDR1 and CDR2: SGHVS and FQNEAQ. CDR3 DNA: TGTGCCAGCAGCTCTAAGGGGGCTGGAGACACTGAAGCTTTCTTT. Its translation is CASSSKGAGDTEAFF.

This clone was counted once. J is TRBJ2-2 and V is TRBV29-1, with a weak D call TRBD1 (5 bases). Trimming pared 2 bases from V and 4 bases from J, leaving 11 bases between. This CDR3 contains 14 residues. The germline gives CDR1 SQVTM, CDR2 ANQGSEA. As DNA, the CDR3 is TGCAGCGTTGAACTCGGACAATCCACCGGGGAGCTGTTTTTT. It yields the protein CSVELGQSTGELFF.

The rearrangement joins TRBV2 to TRBJ1-4; 9 bases are shared with TRBD1. Unmatched junction bases numbered 12, after V lost 6 bases and J lost 7 bases. The CDR3 extends over 16 amino acids. Per germline, CDR1 SNHLY and CDR2 FYNNEI. CDR3 amino acids: CASSARDRAIGEKLFF. CDR3 DNA sequence: TGTGCCAGCAGCGCAAGGGACAGGGCGATCGGTGAAAAACTGTTTTTT.